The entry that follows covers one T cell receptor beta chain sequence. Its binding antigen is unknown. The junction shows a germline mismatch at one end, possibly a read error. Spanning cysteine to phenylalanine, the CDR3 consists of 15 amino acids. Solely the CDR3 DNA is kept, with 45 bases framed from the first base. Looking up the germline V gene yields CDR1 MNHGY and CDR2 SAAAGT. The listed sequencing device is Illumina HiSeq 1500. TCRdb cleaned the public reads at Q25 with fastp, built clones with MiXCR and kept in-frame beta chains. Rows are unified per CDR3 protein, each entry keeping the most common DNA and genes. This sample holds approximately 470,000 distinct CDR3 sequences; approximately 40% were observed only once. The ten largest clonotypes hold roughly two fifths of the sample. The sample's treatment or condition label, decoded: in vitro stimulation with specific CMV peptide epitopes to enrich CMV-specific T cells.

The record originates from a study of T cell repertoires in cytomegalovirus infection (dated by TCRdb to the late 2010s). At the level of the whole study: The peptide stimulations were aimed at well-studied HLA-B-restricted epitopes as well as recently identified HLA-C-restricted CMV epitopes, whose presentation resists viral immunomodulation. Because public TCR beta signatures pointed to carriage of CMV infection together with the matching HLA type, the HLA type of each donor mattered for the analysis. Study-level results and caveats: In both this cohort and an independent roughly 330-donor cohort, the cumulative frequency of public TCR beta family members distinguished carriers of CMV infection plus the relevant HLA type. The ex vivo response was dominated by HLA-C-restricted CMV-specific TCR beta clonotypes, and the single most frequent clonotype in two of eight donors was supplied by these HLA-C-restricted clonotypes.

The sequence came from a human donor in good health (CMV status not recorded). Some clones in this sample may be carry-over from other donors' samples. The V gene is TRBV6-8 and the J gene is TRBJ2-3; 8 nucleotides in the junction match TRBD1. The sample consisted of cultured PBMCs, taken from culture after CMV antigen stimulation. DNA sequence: TGTGCCGGCAGTCCGATGACAGGGGCCACAGATACGCAGTATTTT. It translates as CAGSPMTGATDTQYF.